This TCR beta chain was identified during a study of CD8+ T cells in alopecia areata. The study's findings and limits: The study found TCR sharing across patients less clear than in mice, possibly for HLA reasons. Lesional scalp, especially alopecia totalis/universalis, showed higher clonality than normal scalp.

This clone occurred a few times. Its antigen is still unknown. As the sequencing template, cDNA was produced by extracting RNA and reverse transcribing it. The protocol was immunoSEQ multiplex PCR, while the TCRdb copy is restricted to in-frame clones and leaves out a portion. This table holds tens of thousands of clones, 44% found once. CDR1 is SQVTM and CDR2 is ANQGSEA in the germline V gene. Trimming shortened V by 7 bases and J by 10 bases, and 19 bases separated the two germline ends. The CDR3 has 12 residues. Lesional scalp punch biopsies and peripheral blood came from alopecia areata patients. The TCR originated in a human donor with alopecia areata. Sequenced input: NKG2D-low CD8+ T cells sorted from blood. This chain connects TRBV29-1 to TRBJ1-1; a weak D match, TRBD1 (6 bases). The CDR3 region is CSAPAGTGRAFF. DNA for the CDR3: TGCAGCGCACCTGCGGGTACAGGGCGAGCTTTCTTT.